This TCR beta chain was sequenced for a study of blood T cell repertoires in COVID-19. Background on the study: From T cells, B-cell-depleted T cells, or PBMCs came the material, which was cDNA or gDNA.

This clone showed up just a few times. Sequenced by immunoSEQ multiplex PCR; TCRdb stores in-frame clones only, minus some. The profile covers 250,000 to 350,000 clones, with approximately 89% appearing a single time and approximately 12% taken by the ten largest. The material sequenced was peripheral blood. The sequence was collected from an older woman with acute or convalescent COVID-19.

The CDR3 sequence is CASSPDRGWNEKLFF. The CDR3 DNA sequence: TGTGCCAGCTCCCCGGACCGGGGATGGAATGAAAAACTGTTTTTT. The rearrangement joins TRBV18 to TRBJ1-4; D uncertain. Germline V lookup: CDR1 KGHSH, CDR2 LQKENI. CDR3 length equals 15 residues. The V and J ends lost 6 bases and 5 bases respectively, with 16 bases between them.